This T cell receptor (beta chain) was recorded in a study of blood T cells in healthy people across ages (dated by TCRdb to between 2015 and 2016). As for the study more broadly: In model experiments, template switching captured about one uniquely barcoded TCR beta cDNA molecule for every two T cells. The donors were divided into four age groups: young (average roughly 15 years), middle-aged (about 39), aged (approximately 59) and long-lived (82). To avoid experimental bias, donors of different ages were randomly spread across the sequencing lanes. Age-related changes in TCR beta repertoire diversity were measured in the study by deep sequencing normalized with unique cDNA molecular identifiers. The study analyzed two additional independent replicas of 1 million unique cDNA reads from the same blood draw for two donors, one aged 18 to 29 and one aged 80 or older. The paper's findings and limits, for the study overall: Compared with the aged group, more naive CD4+ T cells, fewer expanded clones and increased TCR diversity were shown by the long-lived group, suggesting age selection. There was a strong correlation between observed TCR beta diversity and the percentage of naive T cells measured by flow cytometry. Bulk unsorted PBMC profiling prevented conclusive comparison of naive and antigen-experienced compartments. Estimates of total diversity based on one million sequenced T cells were regarded as lower bounds and as underestimates. As age increased, observed TCR beta diversity per million T cells dropped in a roughly linear way, and a significant reduction was already evident by age roughly 40. Donor CMV infection status was unknown, potentially confounding age-related changes in expanded clonotypes.

The germline V gene yields SNHLY for CDR1 and FYNNEI for CDR2. Germline trimming amounts to 1 base on V and 5 bases on J, with 13 as the count of junction bases outside the gene matches. The CDR3 starts with the cysteine, ends with the phenylalanine, and has 18 residues. Only the CDR3 DNA stays, 54 bases, in frame from base 1. About this clonotype itself: The target of this receptor is not known. One base away there is no much larger clone; base qualities are not given.

Systemically healthy Caucasian individuals from Russia, 35 to 40 in total and aged roughly 6 to 95 years, were included as donors. Around 10 milliliters of peripheral blood were collected from each donor into EDTA-treated Vacutainer tubes. Ficoll-Paque density-gradient centrifugation was used to isolate PBMCs, with at least 7 million obtained per sample. Total RNA, at least 5 micrograms per sample, was extracted from PBMCs with Trizol reagent. Naive CD45RAhigh/CD27high T cell percentages were measured by flow cytometry on a PBMC aliquot from every donor. The library relied on 5' RACE. For sequencing, an Illumina HiSeq 2500 was employed. The second PCR ran for about 7 to 11 cycles and used a J-beta primer mix along with a sample-barcoded 5' primer. A template-switch 5' adaptor carrying 12 random nucleotides introduced a unique molecular identifier onto each TCR beta cDNA molecule. Each sample yielded at least 2.5 million CDR3-containing paired-end reads. First-strand cDNA was synthesized from all RNA with the Mint cDNA synthesis kit, primed by a TRBC-specific oligonucleotide. After uracil-DNA glycosylase treatment, a first 18-cycle PCR used universal primers M1SS and BC2_uni_R on all cDNA. From the authors' description of their analysis: For normalization, 1 million high-quality reads were randomly selected from each sample, with every read carrying a distinct molecular identifier. Instead of being binned into consensus sequences, reads that shared molecular identifiers were thrown out. MiTCR, run with a Q25 quality threshold and the strictest error-elimination algorithm, handled CDR3 identification, clonotype clustering and error correction. A nonparametric unseen species model with Euler transformation was used to estimate lower-bound total TCR beta diversity. In TCRdb, the public reads were trimmed at Q25 with fastp and aligned with MiXCR, with productive beta chains retained. Each CDR3 protein appears once, grouped with its most common genes and DNA. The authors' filters were not applied to this entry. The sample data list about 2 million distinct CDR3 sequences, and roughly 52% of these were observed just once. Of the sample, approximately 2.1% falls within the top ten clones.

The receptor comes from a woman aged 40 to 49 in good health. The chain employs TRBV2 and TRBJ2-1, with 8 junctional bases fitting TRBD2. Sequencing input: blood. The CDR3 protein is CASSEGLRSSGADNEQFF. The DNA reads TGTGCCAGCAGTGAAGGATTGAGGAGTAGCGGGGCCGACAATGAGCAGTTCTTC.